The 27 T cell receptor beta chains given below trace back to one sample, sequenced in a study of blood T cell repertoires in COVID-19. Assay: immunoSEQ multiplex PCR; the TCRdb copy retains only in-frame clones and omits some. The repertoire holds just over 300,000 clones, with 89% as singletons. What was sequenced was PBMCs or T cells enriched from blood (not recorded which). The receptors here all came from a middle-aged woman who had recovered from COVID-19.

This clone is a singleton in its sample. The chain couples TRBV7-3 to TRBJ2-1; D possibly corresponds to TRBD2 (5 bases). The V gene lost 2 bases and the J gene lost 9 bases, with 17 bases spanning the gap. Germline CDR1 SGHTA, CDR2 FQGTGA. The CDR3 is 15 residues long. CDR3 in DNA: TGTGCCAGCAGCTTACAGGAGGTCAAGAGGACTGAGCAGTTCTTC. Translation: CASSLQEVKRTEQFF.

As DNA, the CDR3 is TGTGCCAGCTCACCACCGCAGGGAACGCAGTTCTTC. As protein: CASSPPQGTQFF. The V call is TRBV18, the J call TRBJ2-1; D possibly corresponds to TRBD1 (5 bases). The length of the CDR3 is 12 residues. Germline-derived CDR1 and CDR2 are KGHSH and LQKENI. V lost 0 bases and J lost 12, with 9 bases in between.

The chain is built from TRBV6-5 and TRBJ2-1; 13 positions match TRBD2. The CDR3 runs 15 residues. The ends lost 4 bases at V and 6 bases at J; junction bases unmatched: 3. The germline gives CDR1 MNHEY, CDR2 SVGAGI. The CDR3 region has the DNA TGTGCCAGCAGTTTAAGACTAGCGGGGGGCAATGAGCAGTTCTTC. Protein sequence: CASSLRLAGGNEQFF.

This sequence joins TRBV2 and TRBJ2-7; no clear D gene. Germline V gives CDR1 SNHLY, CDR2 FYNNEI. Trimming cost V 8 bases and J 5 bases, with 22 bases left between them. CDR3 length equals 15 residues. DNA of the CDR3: TGTGCCAGCCGGCGGCGGCCCGAGGATAGGCACGAGCAGTACTTC. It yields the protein CASRRRPEDRHEQYF. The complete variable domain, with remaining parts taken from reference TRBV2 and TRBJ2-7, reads EPEVTQTPSHQVTQMGQEVILRCVPISNHLYFYWYRQILGQKVEFLVSFYNNEISEKSEIFDDQFSVERPDGSNFTLKIRSTKLEDSAMYFCASRRRPEDRHEQYFGPGTRLTVT.

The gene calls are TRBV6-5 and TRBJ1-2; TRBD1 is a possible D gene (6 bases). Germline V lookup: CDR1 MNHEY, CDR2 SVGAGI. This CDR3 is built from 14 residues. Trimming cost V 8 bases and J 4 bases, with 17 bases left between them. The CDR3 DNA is TGTGCCAGCCGACAGGCAGGGGACCCCTATGGCTACACCTTC. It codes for CASRQAGDPYGYTF.

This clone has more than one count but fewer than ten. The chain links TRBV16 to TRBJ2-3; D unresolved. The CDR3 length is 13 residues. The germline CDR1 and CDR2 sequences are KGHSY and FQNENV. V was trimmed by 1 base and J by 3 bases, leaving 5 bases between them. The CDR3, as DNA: TGTGCCAGCAGCCAATTAGAAACAGATACGCAGTATTTT. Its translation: CASSQLETDTQYF.

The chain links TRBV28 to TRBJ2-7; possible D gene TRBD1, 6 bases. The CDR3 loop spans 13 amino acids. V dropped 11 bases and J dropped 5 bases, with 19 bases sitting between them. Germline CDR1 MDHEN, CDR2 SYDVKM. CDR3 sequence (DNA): TGTGCCCGAATGGCAGGGGAACCGAACGAGCAGTACTTC. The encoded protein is CARMAGEPNEQYF.

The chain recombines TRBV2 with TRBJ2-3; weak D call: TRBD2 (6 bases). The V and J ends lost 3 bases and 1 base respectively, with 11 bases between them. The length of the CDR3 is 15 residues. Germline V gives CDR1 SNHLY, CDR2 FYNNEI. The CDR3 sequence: CASSDGGEGTDTQYF. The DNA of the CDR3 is TGTGCCAGCAGTGACGGGGGAGAGGGCACAGATACGCAGTATTTT.

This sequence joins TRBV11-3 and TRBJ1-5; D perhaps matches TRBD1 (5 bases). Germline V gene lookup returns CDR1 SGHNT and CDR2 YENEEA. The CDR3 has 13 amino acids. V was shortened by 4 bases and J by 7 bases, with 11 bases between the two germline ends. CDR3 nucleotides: TGTGCCAGCAGCTCCGGCGGGGGGCAGCCCCAGCATTTT. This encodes CASSSGGGQPQHF.

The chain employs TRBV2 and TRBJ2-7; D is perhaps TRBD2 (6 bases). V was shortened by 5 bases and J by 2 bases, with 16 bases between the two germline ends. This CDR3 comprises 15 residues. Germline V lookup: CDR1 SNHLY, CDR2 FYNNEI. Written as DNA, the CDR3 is TGTGCCAGCAGTCAGACCGGGACTGTCACCTACGAGCAGTACTTC. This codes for CASSQTGTVTYEQYF.

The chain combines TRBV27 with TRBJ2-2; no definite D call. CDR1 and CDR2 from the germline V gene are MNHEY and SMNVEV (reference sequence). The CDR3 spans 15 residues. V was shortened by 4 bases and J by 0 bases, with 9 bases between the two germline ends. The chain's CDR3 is CASSYVSSNTGELFF. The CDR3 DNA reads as TGTGCCAGCAGTTATGTGAGTTCGAACACCGGGGAGCTGTTTTTT.

CDR3 bases: TGTGCCAGCAGCCGCTACAGGGCAGCTAGCGGGACGTATGGGGATACGCAGTATTTT. It translates to CASSRYRAASGTYGDTQYF. The rearrangement uses TRBV5-8 and TRBJ2-3, with 9 bases lining up with TRBD2. The germline gives CDR1 SGHTS, CDR2 YDEGEE. V dropped 4 bases and J dropped 6; count of bases not matched to a gene: 21. The CDR3 runs 19 residues.

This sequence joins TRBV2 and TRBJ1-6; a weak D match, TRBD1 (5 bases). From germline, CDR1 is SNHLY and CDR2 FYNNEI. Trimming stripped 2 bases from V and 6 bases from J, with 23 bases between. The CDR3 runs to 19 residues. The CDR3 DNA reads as TGTGCCAGCAGTGAAAGGGACTTGCAAGGACTTCGCGGTAATTCACCCCTCCACTTT. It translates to CASSERDLQGLRGNSPLHF.

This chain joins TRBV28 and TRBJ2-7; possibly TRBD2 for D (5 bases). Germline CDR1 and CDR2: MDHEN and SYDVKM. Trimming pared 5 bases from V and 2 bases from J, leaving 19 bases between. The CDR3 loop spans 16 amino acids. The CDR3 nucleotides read TGTGCCAGCAGTACCCCTAGCAAAGCCAGGCCCTACGAGCAGTACTTC. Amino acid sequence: CASSTPSKARPYEQYF.

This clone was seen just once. The CDR3 protein is CASSQDLGQGHQPQHF. The DNA for the CDR3 is TGTGCCAGCAGCCAAGATCTAGGACAGGGTCATCAGCCCCAGCATTTT. This chain joins TRBV4-2 and TRBJ1-5, with 8 nucleotides matching TRBD1. The CDR3 is 16 residues long. The junction had 6 bases not matched to a gene; V was cut back by 0 bases and J by 5 bases. Germline CDR1 is LGHNA and CDR2 is YNFKEQ.

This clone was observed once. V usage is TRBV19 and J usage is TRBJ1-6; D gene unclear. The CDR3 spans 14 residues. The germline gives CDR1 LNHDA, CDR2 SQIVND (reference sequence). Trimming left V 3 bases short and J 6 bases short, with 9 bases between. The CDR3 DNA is TGTGCCAGTAGTATCGGCGGCCGTAATTCACCCCTCCACTTT. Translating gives CASSIGGRNSPLHF.

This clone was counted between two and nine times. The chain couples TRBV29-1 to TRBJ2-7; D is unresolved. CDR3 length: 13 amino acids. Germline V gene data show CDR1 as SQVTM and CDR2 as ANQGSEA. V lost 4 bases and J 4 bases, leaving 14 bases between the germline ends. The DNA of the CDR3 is TGCAGCGTTGGTGGTAGTACTCTATACGAGCAGTACTTC. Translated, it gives CSVGGSTLYEQYF.

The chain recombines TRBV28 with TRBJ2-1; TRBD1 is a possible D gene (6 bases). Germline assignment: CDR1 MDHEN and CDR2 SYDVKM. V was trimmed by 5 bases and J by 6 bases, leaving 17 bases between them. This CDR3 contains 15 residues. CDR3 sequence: CASSLGTLKSNEQFF. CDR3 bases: TGTGCCAGCAGTCTCGGGACACTCAAGAGCAATGAGCAGTTCTTC. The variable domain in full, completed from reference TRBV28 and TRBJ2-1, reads DVKVTQSSRYLVKRTGEKVFLECVQDMDHENMFWYRQDPGLGLRLIYFSYDVKMKEKGDIPEGYSVSREKKERFSLILESASTNQTSMYLCASSLGTLKSNEQFFGPGTRLTVL.

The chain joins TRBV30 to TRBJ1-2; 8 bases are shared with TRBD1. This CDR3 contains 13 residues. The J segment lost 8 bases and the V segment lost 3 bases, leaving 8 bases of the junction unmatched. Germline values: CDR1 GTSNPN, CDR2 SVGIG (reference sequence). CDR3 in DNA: TGTGCCTGGAGCCAGGGGGCAGTGGGAGGCTACACCTTC. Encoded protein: CAWSQGAVGGYTF.

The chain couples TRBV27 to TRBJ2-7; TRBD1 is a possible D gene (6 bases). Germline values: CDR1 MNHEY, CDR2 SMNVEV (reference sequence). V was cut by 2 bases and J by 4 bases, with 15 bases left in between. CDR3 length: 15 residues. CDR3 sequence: CASSLASVRGYEQYF. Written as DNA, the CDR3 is TGTGCCAGCAGTTTAGCCTCGGTGAGGGGGTACGAGCAGTACTTC.

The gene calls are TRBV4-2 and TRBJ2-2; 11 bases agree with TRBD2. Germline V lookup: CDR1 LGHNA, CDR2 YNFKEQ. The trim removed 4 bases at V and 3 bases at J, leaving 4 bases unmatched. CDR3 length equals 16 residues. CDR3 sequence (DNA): TGTGCCAGCAGCCGCGAACTAGCGGGAGACACCGGGGAGCTGTTTTTT. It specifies CASSRELAGDTGELFF.

CDR3 region: CASSLAPAGGSQETQYF. The DNA for the CDR3 is TGCGCCAGCAGCTTGGCCCCAGCGGGCGGGTCACAAGAGACCCAGTACTTC. This chain connects TRBV5-1 to TRBJ2-5, with D possibly TRBD2 on 6 matching bases. The CDR3 spans 17 residues. Trimming removed 0 bases from V and 2 bases from J, with 17 bases in between. Germline V gene data show CDR1 as SGHRS and CDR2 as YFSETQ.

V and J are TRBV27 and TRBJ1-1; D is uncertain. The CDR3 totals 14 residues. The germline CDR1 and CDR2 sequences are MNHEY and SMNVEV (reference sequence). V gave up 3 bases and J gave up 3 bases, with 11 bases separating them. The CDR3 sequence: CASSFGRWDTEAFF. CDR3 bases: TGTGCCAGCAGTTTTGGCAGGTGGGACACTGAAGCTTTCTTT.

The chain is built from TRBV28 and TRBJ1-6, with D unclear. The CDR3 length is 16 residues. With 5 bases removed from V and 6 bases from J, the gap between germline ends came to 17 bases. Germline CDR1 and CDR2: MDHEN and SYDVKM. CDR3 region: CASSGRIETLNSPLHF. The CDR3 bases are TGTGCCAGCAGTGGCAGGATAGAGACACTTAATTCACCCCTCCACTTT. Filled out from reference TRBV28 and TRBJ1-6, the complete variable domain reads DVKVTQSSRYLVKRTGEKVFLECVQDMDHENMFWYRQDPGLGLRLIYFSYDVKMKEKGDIPEGYSVSREKKERFSLILESASTNQTSMYLCASSGRIETLNSPLHFGNGTRLTVT.

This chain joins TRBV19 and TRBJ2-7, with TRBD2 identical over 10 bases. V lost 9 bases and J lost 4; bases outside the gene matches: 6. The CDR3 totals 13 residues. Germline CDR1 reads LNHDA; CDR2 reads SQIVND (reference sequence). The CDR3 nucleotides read TGTGCCAGCCTCTCTAGCGGGAGTTACGAGCAGTACTTC. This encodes CASLSSGSYEQYF.

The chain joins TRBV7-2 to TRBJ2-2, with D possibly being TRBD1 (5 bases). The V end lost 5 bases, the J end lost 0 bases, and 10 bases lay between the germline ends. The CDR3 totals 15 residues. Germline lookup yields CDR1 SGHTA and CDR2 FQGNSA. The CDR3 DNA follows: TGTGCCAGCAGCCGGCAGGGTACGAACACCGGGGAGCTGTTTTTT. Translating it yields CASSRQGTNTGELFF.

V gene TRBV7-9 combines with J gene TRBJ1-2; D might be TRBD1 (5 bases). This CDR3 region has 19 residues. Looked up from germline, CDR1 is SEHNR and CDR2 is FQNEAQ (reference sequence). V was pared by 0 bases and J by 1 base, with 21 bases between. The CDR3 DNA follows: TGTGCCAGCAGCTTAGCGAACAGGCAGGTTACCGTCCGTAACTATGGCTACACCTTC. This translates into CASSLANRQVTVRNYGYTF.